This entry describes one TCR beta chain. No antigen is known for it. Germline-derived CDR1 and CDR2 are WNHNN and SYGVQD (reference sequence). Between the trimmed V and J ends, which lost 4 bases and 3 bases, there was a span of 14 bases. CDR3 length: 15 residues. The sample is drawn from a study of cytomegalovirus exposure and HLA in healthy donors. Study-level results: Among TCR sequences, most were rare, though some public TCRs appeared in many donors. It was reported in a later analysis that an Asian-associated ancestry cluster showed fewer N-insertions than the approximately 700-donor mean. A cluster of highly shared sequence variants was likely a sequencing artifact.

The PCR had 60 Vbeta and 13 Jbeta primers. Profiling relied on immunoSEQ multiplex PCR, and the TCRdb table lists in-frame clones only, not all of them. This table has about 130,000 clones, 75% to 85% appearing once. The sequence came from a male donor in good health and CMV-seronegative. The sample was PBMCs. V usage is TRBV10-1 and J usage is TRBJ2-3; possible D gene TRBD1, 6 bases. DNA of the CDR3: TGCGCCAGCAGTGGAGCCGGGACATTTACAGATACGCAGTATTTT. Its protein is CASSGAGTFTDTQYF.